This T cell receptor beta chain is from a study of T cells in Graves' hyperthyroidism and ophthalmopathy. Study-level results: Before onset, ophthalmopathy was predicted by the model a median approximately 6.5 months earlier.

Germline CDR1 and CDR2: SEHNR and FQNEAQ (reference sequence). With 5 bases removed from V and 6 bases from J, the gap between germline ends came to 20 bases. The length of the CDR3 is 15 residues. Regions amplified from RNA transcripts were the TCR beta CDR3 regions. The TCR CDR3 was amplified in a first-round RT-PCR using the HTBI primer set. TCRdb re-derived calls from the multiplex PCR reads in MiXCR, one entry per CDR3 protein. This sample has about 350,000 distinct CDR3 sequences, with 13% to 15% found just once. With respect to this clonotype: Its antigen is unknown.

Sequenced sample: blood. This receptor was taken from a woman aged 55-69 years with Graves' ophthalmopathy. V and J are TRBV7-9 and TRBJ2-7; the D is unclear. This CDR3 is CASSGLGYTSSEQYF. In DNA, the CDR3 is TGTGCCAGCAGCGGCTTGGGATACACTTCGAGCGAGCAGTACTTC. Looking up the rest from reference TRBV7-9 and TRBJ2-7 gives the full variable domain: DTGVSQNPRHKITKRGQNVTFRCDPISEHNRLYWYRQTLGQGPEFLTYFQNEAQLEKSRLLSDRFSAERPKGSFSTLEIQRTEQGDSAMYLCASSGLGYTSSEQYFGPGTRLTVT.